These 20 T cell receptor beta chains came from one sample sequenced in a study of shared clonotypes between healthy human individuals. Assay: immunoSEQ multiplex PCR; the TCRdb copy retains only in-frame clones and omits some. Seen here are around 1.4 million clones, less than 99% observed once, and the top ten hold roughly 0.35%. The specimen was naive CD4+ T cells sorted from blood. Subset: CD45RA+ positively selected. These receptors were collected from a man aged 25 to 45 in good health.

This clone showed up just once. The V call is TRBV28, the J call TRBJ1-5, with unresolved D. Trimming shortened V by 10 bases and J by 2 bases, and 18 bases separated the two germline ends. The CDR3 spans 15 residues. Germline V lookup: CDR1 MDHEN, CDR2 SYDVKM. The CDR3 nucleotides are TGTGCCACCTTAAAAAGAGCTGTCGGCAATCAGCCCCAGCATTTT. Protein product: CATLKRAVGNQPQHF.

V is TRBV9 and J is TRBJ1-2, with D perhaps TRBD1 (5 bases). V was pared by 4 bases and J by 11 bases, with 21 bases between. Germline assignment: CDR1 SGDLS and CDR2 YYNGEE. The CDR3 covers 14 residues. CDR3 DNA sequence: TGTGCCAGCAGCTTGCCGGGACTTCCTGAGGAGTACACCTTC. Translated, it gives CASSLPGLPEEYTF.

The V call is TRBV18, the J call TRBJ1-4; 9 nucleotides line up with TRBD1. The CDR3 is 16 amino acids. Germline assignment: CDR1 KGHSH and CDR2 LQKENI. J gave up 11 bases and V 4 bases, and 14 bases lay outside the gene matches. CDR3: CASSLLPGTGSEKLFF. CDR3 nucleotide sequence: TGTGCCAGCTCACTTCTCCCCGGGACAGGGTCGGAGAAACTGTTTTTT.

V usage is TRBV7-9 and J usage is TRBJ2-7, with D uncertain. The CDR3 has 13 amino acids. The germline gives CDR1 SEHNR, CDR2 FQNEAQ (reference sequence). V was trimmed by 1 base and J by 5 bases, leaving 9 bases between them. The CDR3 protein is CASSLVVAHEQYF. The CDR3 coding sequence is TGTGCCAGCAGCTTAGTGGTGGCGCACGAGCAGTACTTC.

V and J are TRBV7-5 and TRBJ2-2; the D segment call TRBD2 is taken from the table without a DNA check. TRBV7-5 counts as a pseudogene. The CDR3 contains 21 residues. The DNA for the CDR3 is TGTGCCAGAAGCTTAAGGGACTTTAAACCTAGGCGGCCAACGAACACCGGGGAGCTGTTTTTT. This codes for CARSLRDFKPRRPTNTGELFF.

The table lists this clone with a count of one. The rearrangement links TRBV5-1 to TRBJ2-5, with D perhaps TRBD1 or TRBD2 (5 bases each). V lost 4 bases and J 1 base, leaving 14 bases between the germline ends. The CDR3 sequence is 15 residues long. The germline V gene encodes CDR1 SGHRS and CDR2 YFSETQ. The CDR3 bases are TGCGCCAGCAGCCCGGGGACGGAAGTCCAAGAGACCCAGTACTTC. This gives the protein CASSPGTEVQETQYF.

This chain uses TRBV6-1 with TRBJ2-7; D is perhaps TRBD2 (6 bases). CDR3 length: 14 amino acids. Per the germline V gene, CDR1 is MNHNS and CDR2 is SASEGT. The germline V and J ends were trimmed by 4 bases and 3 bases, with 13 bases remaining between them. The CDR3 DNA reads TGTGCCAGCAGTGTACAGGAGCGGGTCTACGAGCAGTACTTC. This translates into CASSVQERVYEQYF.

The chain is built from TRBV5-8 and TRBJ2-1, with no clear D. Germline lookup yields CDR1 SGHTS and CDR2 YDEGEE. This CDR3 is 15 amino acids long. V lost 1 base, J lost 0 bases, and 8 bases lay in between. CDR3 sequence reads: CASSLQVRSYNEQFF. The CDR3 nucleotides are TGTGCCAGCAGCTTGCAGGTACGCTCCTACAATGAGCAGTTCTTC.

This clone was detected once. This chain joins TRBV11-3 and TRBJ2-1; TRBD2 matches 10 bases. The CDR3 is 14 amino acids. Germline V lookup: CDR1 SGHNT, CDR2 YENEEA. V lost 5 bases to trimming and J lost 6 bases; unmatched junction nucleotides: 4. The CDR3 spells CASSLAGELNEQFF. CDR3 coding DNA: TGTGCCAGCAGCCTAGCGGGAGAGCTCAATGAGCAGTTCTTC.

This clone was seen just once. The V and J genes are TRBV4-3 and TRBJ1-1; D unclear. Trimming took off 0 bases at V and 8 bases at J, with 10 bases between the two ends. The germline V gene encodes CDR1 LGHNA and CDR2 YSLEER. This CDR3 has 13 residues. This chain's CDR3 is CASSQDLPREAFF. CDR3 in DNA: TGCGCCAGCAGCCAAGATCTACCCAGGGAAGCTTTCTTT.

This clone was counted a single time. The J gene is TRBJ1-1, the V gene TRBV4-1; unclear D gene. Germline CDR1 MGHRA, CDR2 YSYEKL. There are 15 residues in the CDR3. The germline V and J ends were trimmed by 1 base and 0 bases, with 9 bases remaining between them. CDR3: CASSQGLALNTEAFF. CDR3 in DNA: TGCGCCAGCAGCCAAGGACTGGCCCTGAACACTGAAGCTTTCTTT.

This chain joins TRBV11-3 and TRBJ1-5; D ambiguous. Germline V gene sequence: CDR1 SGHNT, CDR2 YENEEA. V was trimmed by 10 bases and J by 0 bases, leaving 16 bases between them. The CDR3 loop spans 15 amino acids. CDR3 sequence reads: CANNHEGYSNQPQHF. The CDR3 DNA follows: TGTGCCAACAACCACGAGGGATATAGCAATCAGCCCCAGCATTTT.

This chain connects TRBV9 to TRBJ2-1; D is uncertain. This CDR3 has 16 residues. V lost 0 bases and J lost 6, with 16 bases in between. In germline, CDR1 is SGDLS, CDR2 YYNGEE. CDR3 loop: CASSVGGGDNLNEQFF. The CDR3 nucleotides read TGTGCCAGCAGCGTAGGCGGCGGTGACAACCTCAATGAGCAGTTCTTC.

This clone was seen a single time. This sample includes further DNA sequences coding for the same CDR3. The gene calls are TRBV5-4 and TRBJ2-7; D unclear. The CDR3 is 13 amino acids. Germline assignment: CDR1 SGHNT and CDR2 YYREEE (reference sequence). V lost 0 bases and J lost 4, with 8 bases in between. The CDR3 sequence is CASSLASGYEQYF. The CDR3 region has the DNA TGTGCCAGCAGCTTGGCCTCTGGGTACGAGCAGTACTTC.

The CDR3 DNA sequence: TGTGCCAGCAGCGTAGGGGCAGGCACTAATGAAAAACTGTTTTTT. Translating it yields CASSVGAGTNEKLFF. This rearrangement joins TRBV9 to TRBJ1-4; D gene uncertain. V was shortened by 0 bases and J by 2 bases, with 8 bases between the two germline ends. Germline values: CDR1 SGDLS, CDR2 YYNGEE. The CDR3 is made up of 15 amino acids.

The chain joins TRBV28 to TRBJ2-7; unclear D gene. V was cut by 5 bases and J by 2 bases, with 13 bases left in between. The V gene's germline CDR1 is MDHEN and CDR2 SYDVKM. The CDR3 totals 14 residues. CDR3 sequence reads: CASSAAGGTYEQYF. CDR3 sequence (DNA): TGTGCCAGCAGTGCCGCCGGCGGTACCTACGAGCAGTACTTC.

This clone was seen a single time. The chain recombines TRBV11-2 with TRBJ2-1, with 12 nucleotides matching TRBD2. CDR3 length: 14 amino acids. CDR1 is SGHAT, CDR2 FQNNGV, per germline. V lost 5 bases and J lost 8; bases outside the gene matches: 4. CDR3 DNA sequence: TGTGCCAGCAGCCTAGCGGGAGGGCCTTATGAGCAGTTCTTC. Its protein is CASSLAGGPYEQFF.

The chain employs TRBV5-1 and TRBJ1-5; D is possibly TRBD1 (6 bases). The CDR3 has 13 residues. Per germline, CDR1 SGHRS and CDR2 YFSETQ. The V and J ends lost 4 bases and 6 bases respectively, with 11 bases between them. Written as DNA, the CDR3 is TGCGCCAGCAGCCGTGCAGGGGCTCAGCCCCAGCATTTT. Translation gives CASSRAGAQPQHF.

The V call is TRBV7-9, the J call TRBJ2-7, with 8 positions matching TRBD1. Trimming took 4 bases from V and 3 from J; bases not matched to a gene: 8. CDR3 size: 15 residues. Germline V lookup: CDR1 SEHNR, CDR2 FQNEAQ (reference sequence). The DNA of the CDR3 is TGTGCCAGCAGCTCAAGGGACAGGCCTTACTACGAGCAGTACTTC. Protein: CASSSRDRPYYEQYF.

The J gene is TRBJ1-1, the V gene TRBV7-3; D might be TRBD1 (5 bases). V lost 6 bases and J 2 bases, leaving 16 bases between the germline ends. CDR1 and CDR2 from the germline V gene are SGHTA and FQGTGA. This CDR3 is built from 15 residues. The CDR3 here is CASRRDSLPNTEAFF. In DNA, the CDR3 is TGTGCCAGCAGGAGGGACTCCCTACCCAACACTGAAGCTTTCTTT.